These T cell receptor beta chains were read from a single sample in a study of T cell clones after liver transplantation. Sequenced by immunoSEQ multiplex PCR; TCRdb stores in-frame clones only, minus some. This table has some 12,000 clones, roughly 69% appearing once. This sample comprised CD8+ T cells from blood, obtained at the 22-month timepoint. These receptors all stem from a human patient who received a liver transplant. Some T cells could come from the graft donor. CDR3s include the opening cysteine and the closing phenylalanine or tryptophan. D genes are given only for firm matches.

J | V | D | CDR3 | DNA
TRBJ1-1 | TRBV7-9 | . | CASSTGMNTEAFF | TGTGCCAGCAGCACGGGGATGAACACTGAAGCTTTCTTT
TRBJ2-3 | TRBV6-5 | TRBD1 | CASSYSDRGEDTQYF | TGTGCCAGCAGTTACTCGGACAGGGGTGAAGATACGCAGTATTTT
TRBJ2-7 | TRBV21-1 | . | CASRDRGLLWGYHEQYF | TGTGCCAGCAGGGACAGGGGGCTACTTTGGGGCTACCACGAGCAGTACTTC
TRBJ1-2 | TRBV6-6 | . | CASSYSGAGNYGYTF | TGTGCCAGCAGTTACTCGGGGGCAGGGAACTATGGCTACACCTTC
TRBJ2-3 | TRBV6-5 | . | CASSYSVGESTDTQYF | TGTGCCAGCAGTTACTCTGTGGGGGAGAGCACAGATACGCAGTATTTT
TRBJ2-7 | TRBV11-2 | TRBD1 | CASSTPQGSYEQYF | TGTGCCAGCAGCACCCCACAGGGGTCCTACGAGCAGTACTTC
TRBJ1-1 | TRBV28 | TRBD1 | CASSPVARGLLDTEAFF | TGTGCCAGCAGCCCGGTGGCCAGGGGGCTACTTGACACTGAAGCTTTCTTT
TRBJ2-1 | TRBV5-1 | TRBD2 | CASGRTGTSGDIYNEQFF | TGCGCCAGCGGACGAACCGGGACTAGCGGGGATATCTACAATGAGCAGTTCTTC
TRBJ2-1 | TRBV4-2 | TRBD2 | CASSTSGNNEQFF | TGTGCCAGCAGCACTAGCGGCAACAATGAGCAGTTCTTC
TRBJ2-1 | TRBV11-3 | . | CASSLGQYNEQFF | TGTGCCAGCAGCTTAGGGCAGTACAATGAGCAGTTCTTC
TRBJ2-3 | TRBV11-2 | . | CASSPEGSDTQYF | TGTGCCAGCAGCCCAGAGGGGTCAGATACGCAGTATTTT
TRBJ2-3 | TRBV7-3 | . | CASSFPSTDTQYF | TGTGCCAGCAGCTTTCCTAGCACAGATACGCAGTATTTT
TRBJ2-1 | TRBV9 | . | CASSVVSSSYNEQFF | TGTGCCAGCAGCGTAGTCTCGAGCTCCTACAATGAGCAGTTCTTC
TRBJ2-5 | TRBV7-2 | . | CASTLYSETQYF | TGTGCCAGCACCCTCTATAGTGAGACCCAGTACTTC